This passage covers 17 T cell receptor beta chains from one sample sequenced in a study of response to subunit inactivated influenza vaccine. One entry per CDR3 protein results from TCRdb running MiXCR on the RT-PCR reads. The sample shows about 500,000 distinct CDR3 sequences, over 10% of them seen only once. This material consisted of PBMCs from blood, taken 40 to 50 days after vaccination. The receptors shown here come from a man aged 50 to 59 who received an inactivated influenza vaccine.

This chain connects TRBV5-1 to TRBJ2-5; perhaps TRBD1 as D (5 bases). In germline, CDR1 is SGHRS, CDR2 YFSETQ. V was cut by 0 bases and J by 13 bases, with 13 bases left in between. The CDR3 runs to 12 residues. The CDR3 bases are TGCGCCAGCAGCTTGGAGGCAGGGCCTCCGTACTTC. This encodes CASSLEAGPPYF.

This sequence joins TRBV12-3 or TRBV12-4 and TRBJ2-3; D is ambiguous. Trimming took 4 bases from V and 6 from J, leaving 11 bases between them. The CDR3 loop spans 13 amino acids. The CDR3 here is CASSSAYGDTQYF. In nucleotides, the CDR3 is TGTGCCAGCAGTTCCGCGTATGGGGATACGCAGTATTTT.

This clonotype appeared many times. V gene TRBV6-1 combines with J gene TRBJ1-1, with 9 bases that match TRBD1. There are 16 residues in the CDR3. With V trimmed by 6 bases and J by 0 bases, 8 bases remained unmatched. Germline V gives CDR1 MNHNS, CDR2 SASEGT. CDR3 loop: CASSRGGTGMNTEAFF. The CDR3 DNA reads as TGTGCCAGCAGCCGAGGTGGGACAGGGATGAACACTGAAGCTTTCTTT.

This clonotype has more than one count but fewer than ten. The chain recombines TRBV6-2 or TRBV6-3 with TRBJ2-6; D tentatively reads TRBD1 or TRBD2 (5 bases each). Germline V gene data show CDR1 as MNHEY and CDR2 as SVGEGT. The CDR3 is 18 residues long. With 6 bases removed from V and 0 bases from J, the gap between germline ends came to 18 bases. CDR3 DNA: TGTGCCAGCAGCTACGGAGGACACACGAGCTCTGGGGCCAACGTCCTGACTTTC. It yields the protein CASSYGGHTSSGANVLTF.

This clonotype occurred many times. CDR3 amino acids: CSVGRRQETQYF. The CDR3 DNA follows: TGCAGCGTTGGTCGACGGCAAGAGACCCAGTACTTC. The chain couples TRBV29-1 to TRBJ2-5; D remains unclear. Germline V lookup: CDR1 SQVTM, CDR2 ANQGSEA. V was shortened by 4 bases and J by 2 bases, with 8 bases between the two germline ends. This CDR3 region has 12 residues.

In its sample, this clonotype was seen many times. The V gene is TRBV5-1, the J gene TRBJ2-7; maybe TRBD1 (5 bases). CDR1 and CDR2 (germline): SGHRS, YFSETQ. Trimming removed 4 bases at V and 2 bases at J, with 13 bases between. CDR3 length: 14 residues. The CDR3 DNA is TGCGCCAGCAGCCCCCCAGACAGAACCTACGAGCAGTACTTC. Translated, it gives CASSPPDRTYEQYF.

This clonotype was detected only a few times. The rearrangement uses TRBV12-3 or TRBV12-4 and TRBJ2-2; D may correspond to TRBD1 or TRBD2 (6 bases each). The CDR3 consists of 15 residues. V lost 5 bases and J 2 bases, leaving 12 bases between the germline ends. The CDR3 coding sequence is TGTGCCAGCAGTATTCGGGGGCCAAACACCGGGGAGCTGTTTTTT. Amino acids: CASSIRGPNTGELFF.

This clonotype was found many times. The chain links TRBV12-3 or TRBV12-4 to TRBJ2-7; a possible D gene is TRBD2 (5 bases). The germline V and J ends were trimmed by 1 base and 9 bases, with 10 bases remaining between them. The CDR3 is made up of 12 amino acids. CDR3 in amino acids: CASSLGGIGQYF. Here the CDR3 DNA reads TGTGCCAGCAGTTTAGGAGGGATCGGGCAGTACTTC.

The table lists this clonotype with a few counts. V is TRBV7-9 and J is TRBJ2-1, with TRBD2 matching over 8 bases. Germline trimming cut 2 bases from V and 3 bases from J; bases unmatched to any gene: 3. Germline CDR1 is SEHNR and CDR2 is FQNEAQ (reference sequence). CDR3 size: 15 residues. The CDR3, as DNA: TGTGCCAGCAGCTTACCGGGAGGGCTCTACAATGAGCAGTTCTTC. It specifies CASSLPGGLYNEQFF.

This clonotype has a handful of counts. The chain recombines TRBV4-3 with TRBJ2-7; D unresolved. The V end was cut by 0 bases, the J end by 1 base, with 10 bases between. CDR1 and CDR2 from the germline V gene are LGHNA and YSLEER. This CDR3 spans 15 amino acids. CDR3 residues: CASSQEVQFSYEQYF. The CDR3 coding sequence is TGCGCCAGCAGCCAAGAGGTCCAGTTTTCCTACGAGCAGTACTTC.

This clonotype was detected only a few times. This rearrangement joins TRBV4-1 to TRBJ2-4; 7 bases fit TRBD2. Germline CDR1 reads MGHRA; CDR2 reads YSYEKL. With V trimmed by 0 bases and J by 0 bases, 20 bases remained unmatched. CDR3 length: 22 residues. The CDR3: CASSQDSGLGGRAPLAKNIQYF. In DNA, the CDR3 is TGCGCCAGCAGCCAAGATTCAGGCCTCGGGGGGAGGGCCCCTTTAGCCAAAAACATTCAGTACTTC.

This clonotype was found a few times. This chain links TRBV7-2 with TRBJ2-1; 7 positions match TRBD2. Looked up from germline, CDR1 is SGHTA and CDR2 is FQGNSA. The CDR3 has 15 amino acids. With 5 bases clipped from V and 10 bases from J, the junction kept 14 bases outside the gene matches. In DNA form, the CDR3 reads TGTGCCAGCAGCCCCGTTGGTGGGAGGGCCAGGGAGCAGTTCTTC. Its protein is CASSPVGGRAREQFF.

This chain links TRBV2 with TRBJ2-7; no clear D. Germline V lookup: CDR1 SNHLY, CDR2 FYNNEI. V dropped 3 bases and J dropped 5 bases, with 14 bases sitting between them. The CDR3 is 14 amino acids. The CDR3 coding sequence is TGTGCCAGCAGTGATTACACGAGCCGCGACGAGCAGTACTTC. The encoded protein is CASSDYTSRDEQYF. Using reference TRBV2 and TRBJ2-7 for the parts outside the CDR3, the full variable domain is EPEVTQTPSHQVTQMGQEVILRCVPISNHLYFYWYRQILGQKVEFLVSFYNNEISEKSEIFDDQFSVERPDGSNFTLKIRSTKLEDSAMYFCASSDYTSRDEQYFGPGTRLTVT.

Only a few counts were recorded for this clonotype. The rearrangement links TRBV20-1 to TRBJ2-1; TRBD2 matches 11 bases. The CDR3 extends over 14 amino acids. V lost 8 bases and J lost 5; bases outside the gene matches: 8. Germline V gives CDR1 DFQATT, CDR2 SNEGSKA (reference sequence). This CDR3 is CSSTPGLADNEQFF. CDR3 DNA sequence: TGCAGTTCGACTCCGGGACTAGCGGACAATGAGCAGTTCTTC.

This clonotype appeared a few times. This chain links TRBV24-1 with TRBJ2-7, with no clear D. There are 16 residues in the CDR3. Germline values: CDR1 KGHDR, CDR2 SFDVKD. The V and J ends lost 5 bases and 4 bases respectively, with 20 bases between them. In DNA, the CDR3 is TGTGCCACCAGTGGACTGGACCAAAACTTCCGATACGAGCAGTACTTC. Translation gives CATSGLDQNFRYEQYF.

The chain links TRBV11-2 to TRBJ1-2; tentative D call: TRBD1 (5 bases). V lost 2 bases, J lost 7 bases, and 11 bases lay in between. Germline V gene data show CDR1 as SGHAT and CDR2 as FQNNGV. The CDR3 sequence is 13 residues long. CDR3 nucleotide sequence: TGTGCCAGCAGCTTAAGACACCAGGGTGGCTACACCTTC. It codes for CASSLRHQGGYTF.

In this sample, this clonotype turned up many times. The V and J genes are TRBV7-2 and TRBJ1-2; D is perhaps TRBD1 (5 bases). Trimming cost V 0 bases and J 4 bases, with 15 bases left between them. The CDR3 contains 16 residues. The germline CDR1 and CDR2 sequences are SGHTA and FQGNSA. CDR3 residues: CASSLAGTGLPYGYTF. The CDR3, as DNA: TGTGCCAGCAGCTTAGCAGGCACGGGACTTCCCTATGGCTACACCTTC.